The text below deals with one T cell receptor (beta chain). Every subset's genomic DNA went evenly onto several immunoSEQ plates. Sorted-subset replicate PCR reactions were performed with approximately 190 ng DNA, corresponding to 25,000 to 35,000 T cell genomes. Method: immunoSEQ multiplex PCR; TCRdb's copy keeps in-frame clones and lacks some. The repertoire includes more than 2 million clones, 85% to 95% of them detected once, and 0.13% sits in the top ten. This specimen belongs to a study of shared clonotypes between healthy human individuals. Study summary: Plates per donor: three CD4 naive, three CD4 memory, two CD8 naive, one CD8 memory.

The CDR3 covers 13 residues. Trimming took off 6 bases at V and 1 base at J, with 10 bases between the two ends. CDR1 and CDR2 (germline): SQVTM, ANQGSEA. The receptor's source is a man between 18 and 35 years old in good health. The chain is built from TRBV29-1 and TRBJ1-5; no definite D call. Sequencing was done on a sample of naive CD4+ T cells sorted from blood. Subset given: CD45RA+ positively selected. This CDR3 reads CSVGDGSNQPQHF. The CDR3 DNA reads as TGCAGCGTGGGTGATGGGAGCAATCAGCCCCAGCATTTT.